These 5 T cell receptor beta chains originate from one sample sequenced in a study of tumor-infiltrating lymphocytes in localized non-small cell lung cancer. Profiled with immunoSEQ multiplex PCR; TCRdb holds only in-frame clones, not every one. In the table there are 5,500 to 7,500 clones, approximately 71% of which are singletons. The sample taken for sequencing was uninvolved lung tissue not adjacent to the tumor. The receptors originated from a human donor with non-small cell lung cancer.

DNA of the CDR3: TGTGCCAGTACACGGGAGAGGGGCCACAATGAGCAGTTCTTC. Translated: CASTRERGHNEQFF. The chain recombines TRBV19 with TRBJ2-1, with a tentative D call TRBD2 (6 bases). This CDR3 has 14 residues. Trimming removed 7 bases at V and 5 bases at J, with 15 bases between. Germline V gene lookup returns CDR1 LNHDA and CDR2 SQIVND (reference sequence).

This clone was seen more than once but under ten times. V is TRBV2 and J is TRBJ2-3; 8 nucleotides line up with TRBD1. The V gene end was trimmed by 5 bases and the J gene end by 3 bases; junction bases not matched to a gene: 7. The CDR3 length is 15 residues. CDR1 and CDR2 (germline): SNHLY, FYNNEI. The CDR3 reads CASSRAGGGTDTQYF. The CDR3 nucleotides read TGTGCCAGCAGTCGTGCAGGGGGCGGTACAGATACGCAGTATTTT.

The genes are TRBV5-1 and TRBJ2-7, with D unresolved. CDR1 SGHRS and CDR2 YFSETQ come from the germline V gene. The ends were cut back, 0 bases at V and 2 bases at J, with 9 bases in the middle. This CDR3 is built from 14 residues. CDR3 sequence (DNA): TGCGCCAGCAGCTTGGTGGTACAGCCCTACGAGCAGTACTTC. Translating gives CASSLVVQPYEQYF.

Sample share makes this clone medium-sized. The chain links TRBV28 to TRBJ2-3; D assignment may be TRBD1 or TRBD2 (6 bases each). V was shortened by 3 bases and J by 3 bases, with 13 bases between the two germline ends. This CDR3 comprises 15 residues. Germline V gene sequence: CDR1 MDHEN, CDR2 SYDVKM. Written as DNA, the CDR3 is TGTGCCAGCAGTTTTGGTGGGGGGCGTACAGATACGCAGTATTTT. Its translation: CASSFGGGRTDTQYF. Full variable domain (remainder filled in from reference TRBV28 and TRBJ2-3): DVKVTQSSRYLVKRTGEKVFLECVQDMDHENMFWYRQDPGLGLRLIYFSYDVKMKEKGDIPEGYSVSREKKERFSLILESASTNQTSMYLCASSFGGGRTDTQYFGPGTRLTVL.

This clone occurred a few times. The chain links TRBV7-2 to TRBJ2-7; D gene ambiguous. This CDR3 spans 14 amino acids. The V and J ends lost 1 base and 0 bases respectively, with 7 bases between them. The germline gives CDR1 SGHTA, CDR2 FQGNSA. CDR3: CASSLDLASYEQYF. The CDR3 region has the DNA TGTGCCAGCAGCTTAGATCTGGCCTCCTACGAGCAGTACTTC.